This is a list of T cell receptor beta chains from one sample in a study of shared clonotypes between healthy human individuals. Sequencing used immunoSEQ multiplex PCR; TCRdb keeps in-frame clones, though not all of them. Seen here are approximately 460,000 clones, 60% to 80% observed once, and the top ten hold around 11%. The sequencing input was PBMCs. These receptor sequences come from a woman in her thirties or forties in good health. Some clones in this sample may be carry-over from other donors' samples. CDR3s include the opening cysteine and the closing phenylalanine or tryptophan. A D gene is named only where the DNA matches it firmly. Rows give clone size only sometimes, using once, few, many, or a class for an expanded clone.

V gene: TRBV20-1; clone size: few; D gene: -; J gene: TRBJ1-1; CDR3 DNA: TGCAGTGCTGGGATTAACACTGAAGCTTTCTTT; CDR3 protein: CSAGINTEAFF
V gene: TRBV7-9; clone size: -; D gene: -; J gene: TRBJ1-6; CDR3 DNA: TGTGCCAGCAGCTTGGGCAGGGGAGCCTCACCCCTCCACTTT; CDR3 protein: CASSLGRGASPLHF
V gene: TRBV20-1; clone size: once; D gene: -; J gene: TRBJ1-1; CDR3 DNA: TGCAGTGCTAGTGGGGGCACTGAAGCTTTCTTT; CDR3 protein: CSASGGTEAFF
V gene: TRBV19; clone size: once; D gene: TRBD2; J gene: TRBJ2-3; CDR3 DNA: TGTGCCAGTAGTACCAGATCCGGGGGGACAGATACGCAGTATTTT; CDR3 protein: CASSTRSGGTDTQYF
V gene: TRBV15; clone size: few; D gene: -; J gene: TRBJ1-1; CDR3 DNA: TGTGCCACCAGCAGGACGAACACTGAAGCTTTCTTT; CDR3 protein: CATSRTNTEAFF
V gene: TRBV7-8; clone size: -; D gene: -; J gene: TRBJ1-2; CDR3 DNA: TGTGCCAGCAGCCCCGAAGGTCTCTATGGCTACACCTTC; CDR3 protein: CASSPEGLYGYTF
V gene: TRBV29-1; clone size: -; D gene: -; J gene: TRBJ1-2; CDR3 DNA: TGCAGCGTTGAGGAGGGGGGCTACACCTTC; CDR3 protein: CSVEEGGYTF
V gene: TRBV30; clone size: once; D gene: -; J gene: TRBJ1-2; CDR3 DNA: TGTGCCTGGAGTGCCGGGAGGAACTATGGCTACACCTTC; CDR3 protein: CAWSAGRNYGYTF
V gene: TRBV5-6; clone size: -; D gene: TRBD1; J gene: TRBJ2-7; CDR3 DNA: TGTGCCAGCACCAGTTCGGCGACAGGGGCAGTGAGGGAGCAGTACTTC; CDR3 protein: CASTSSATGAVREQYF
V gene: TRBV27; clone size: -; D gene: TRBD2; J gene: TRBJ2-4; CDR3 DNA: TGTGCCAGCAGTTTATCCGGGACGGAGGGACTAGCGGGCATTCAGTACTTC; CDR3 protein: CASSLSGTEGLAGIQYF
V gene: TRBV18; clone size: -; D gene: TRBD1; J gene: TRBJ1-2; CDR3 DNA: TGTGCCAGCTCACCGGATGGGACAGGGCATGGCTACACCTTC; CDR3 protein: CASSPDGTGHGYTF
V gene: TRBV7-2; clone size: -; D gene: -; J gene: TRBJ1-2; CDR3 DNA: TGTGCCAGCAGCTTTGTTGCGGGGCAGAACTATGGCTACACCTTC; CDR3 protein: CASSFVAGQNYGYTF
V gene: TRBV7-3; clone size: -; D gene: -; J gene: TRBJ2-7; CDR3 DNA: TGTGCCAGCAGCTTACGCCAGGGCAACGAGCAGTACTTC; CDR3 protein: CASSLRQGNEQYF
V gene: TRBV7-9; clone size: -; D gene: TRBD1; J gene: TRBJ1-2; CDR3 DNA: TGTGCCAGCAGCTTTTTGAACAGGGGAAACTATGGCTACACCTTC; CDR3 protein: CASSFLNRGNYGYTF
V gene: TRBV7-2; clone size: -; D gene: -; J gene: TRBJ2-7; CDR3 DNA: TGTGCCAGCAGCTTAGACGGCACAGCCCCTCGCGAGCAGTACTTC; CDR3 protein: CASSLDGTAPREQYF
V gene: TRBV6-1; clone size: -; D gene: TRBD2; J gene: TRBJ2-3; CDR3 DNA: TGTGCCAGCAGGACTAGCGGGGACACAGATACGCAGTATTTT; CDR3 protein: CASRTSGDTDTQYF
V gene: TRBV9; clone size: -; D gene: -; J gene: TRBJ2-2; CDR3 DNA: TGTGCCAGCAGCGTAGTCGGCGCTTCGGGGGAGCTGTTTTTT; CDR3 protein: CASSVVGASGELFF
V gene: TRBV27; clone size: many; D gene: TRBD2; J gene: TRBJ2-3; CDR3 DNA: TGTGCCAGCAGTTTCCTAACTAGCGGTGACACAGATACGCAGTATTTT; CDR3 protein: CASSFLTSGDTDTQYF
V gene: TRBV7-2; clone size: -; D gene: -; J gene: TRBJ1-5; CDR3 DNA: TGTGCCAGCAGCTTAGGACAGGAGGATCAGTCCCAGCATTTT; CDR3 protein: CASSLGQEDQSQHF
V gene: TRBV10-3; clone size: -; D gene: -; J gene: TRBJ1-1; CDR3 DNA: TGTGCCATCAGTGAGGGAAGGGGTGGGAACACTGAAGCTTTCTTT; CDR3 protein: CAISEGRGGNTEAFF
V gene: TRBV4-3; clone size: -; D gene: -; J gene: TRBJ2-7; CDR3 DNA: TGCGCCAGCAGCCAAGGTCCAGGGTACGAGCAGTACTTC; CDR3 protein: CASSQGPGYEQYF
V gene: TRBV5-4; clone size: once; D gene: -; J gene: TRBJ2-5; CDR3 DNA: TGTGCCAGCAGCCGCCCGGATACGGTACAAGAGGCCCAGTACTTC; CDR3 protein: CASSRPDTVQEAQYF
V gene: TRBV28; clone size: -; D gene: -; J gene: TRBJ2-7; CDR3 DNA: TGTGCCAGCGAGGGCTACGAGCAGTACTTC; CDR3 protein: CASEGYEQYF
V gene: TRBV7-8; clone size: -; D gene: TRBD1; J gene: TRBJ2-5; CDR3 DNA: TGTGCCAGCAGCTTGCCAGGGACAGGGGAAGAGACCCAGTACTTC; CDR3 protein: CASSLPGTGEETQYF
V gene: TRBV18; clone size: -; D gene: -; J gene: TRBJ2-6; CDR3 DNA: TGTGCCAGCTCACCCAATCAGGGATCTGGGGCCAACGTCCTGACTTTC; CDR3 protein: CASSPNQGSGANVLTF
V gene: TRBV7-9; clone size: -; D gene: TRBD1; J gene: TRBJ1-2; CDR3 DNA: TGTGCCAGCAGCTCCCGAGCCGGGACAGGGGTATTTTTGTATGGCTACACCTTC; CDR3 protein: CASSSRAGTGVFLYGYTF
V gene: TRBV5-6; clone size: -; D gene: TRBD1; J gene: TRBJ2-7; CDR3 DNA: TGTGCCAGCAGCTGGGGACAGGGGTCTTACGAGCAGTACTTC; CDR3 protein: CASSWGQGSYEQYF
V gene: TRBV7-9; clone size: -; D gene: TRBD2; J gene: TRBJ2-2; CDR3 DNA: TGTGCCAGCAGCTCCCGCCAGCAGCGGGGTAACACCGGGGAGCTGTTTTTT; CDR3 protein: CASSSRQQRGNTGELFF
V gene: TRBV9; clone size: -; D gene: -; J gene: TRBJ2-6; CDR3 DNA: TGTGCCAGCAGCGTGGGGTCTGGGGCCAACGTCCTGACTTTC; CDR3 protein: CASSVGSGANVLTF
V gene: TRBV10-2; clone size: -; D gene: -; J gene: TRBJ2-7; CDR3 DNA: TGCGCCAGCAGTGAAAGGGACGAGCAGTGCTTC; CDR3 protein: CASSERDEQCF
V gene: TRBV19; clone size: -; D gene: -; J gene: TRBJ1-4; CDR3 DNA: TGTGCCAGTAGTATCCAAGGGGGAGACGAAAAACTGTTTTTT; CDR3 protein: CASSIQGGDEKLFF
V gene: TRBV5-4; clone size: -; D gene: TRBD1; J gene: TRBJ2-1; CDR3 DNA: TGTGCCAGCAGCTATACAGGGGGCGGCGAGCAGTTCTTC; CDR3 protein: CASSYTGGGEQFF
V gene: TRBV10-3; clone size: many; D gene: TRBD1; J gene: TRBJ1-1; CDR3 DNA: TGTGCCATCAGAGGGACAGGGAACACTGAAGCTTTCTTT; CDR3 protein: CAIRGTGNTEAFF
V gene: TRBV27; clone size: once; D gene: -; J gene: TRBJ2-7; CDR3 DNA: TGTGCCAGCAGTCCCTCTCCGGGACACAGCTACGAGCAGTACTTC; CDR3 protein: CASSPSPGHSYEQYF
V gene: TRBV6-5; clone size: -; D gene: -; J gene: TRBJ1-1; CDR3 DNA: TGTGCCAGCAGCCGCCAGGGGCGGGACACTGAAGCTTTCTTT; CDR3 protein: CASSRQGRDTEAFF
V gene: TRBV6-5; clone size: few; D gene: -; J gene: TRBJ2-5; CDR3 DNA: TGTGCCAGCAGTTACTCCCAGGGGTACCAAGAGACCCAGTACTTC; CDR3 protein: CASSYSQGYQETQYF
V gene: TRBV5-1; clone size: -; D gene: -; J gene: TRBJ1-2; CDR3 DNA: TGCGCCAGCAGCCCGGAGGGCAGGGTTTACGATGGCTACACCTTC; CDR3 protein: CASSPEGRVYDGYTF
V gene: TRBV30; clone size: once; D gene: -; J gene: TRBJ1-2; CDR3 DNA: TGTGCCTGGGGCGGGATCTATGGCTACACCTTC; CDR3 protein: CAWGGIYGYTF
V gene: TRBV15; clone size: many; D gene: -; J gene: TRBJ2-6; CDR3 DNA: TGTGCCACCAGCAGAGAGGACTCTGGGGCCAACGTCCTGACTTTC; CDR3 protein: CATSREDSGANVLTF
V gene: TRBV7-2; clone size: -; D gene: -; J gene: TRBJ1-4; CDR3 DNA: TGTGCCAGCAGCTTAGTTATGGCAACTAATGAAAAACTGTTTTTT; CDR3 protein: CASSLVMATNEKLFF
V gene: TRBV27; clone size: -; D gene: TRBD1; J gene: TRBJ2-7; CDR3 DNA: TGTGCCAGCAGTTTAGACAGGGGGCCTTCCTACGAGCAGTACTTC; CDR3 protein: CASSLDRGPSYEQYF
V gene: TRBV19; clone size: -; D gene: -; J gene: TRBJ2-3; CDR3 DNA: TGTGCCAGTAGCCCAGGGGATTCAAGCACAGATACGCAGTATTTT; CDR3 protein: CASSPGDSSTDTQYF
V gene: TRBV7-9; clone size: -; D gene: -; J gene: TRBJ2-7; CDR3 DNA: TGTGCCAGCAGCTTAGGTGGACTTTCTTACGAGCAGTACTTC; CDR3 protein: CASSLGGLSYEQYF
V gene: TRBV7-8; clone size: many; D gene: -; J gene: TRBJ2-1; CDR3 DNA: TGTGCCAGCAGCTTAGTGGGGGGACCCCTAGGAAATGAGCAGTTCTTC; CDR3 protein: CASSLVGGPLGNEQFF
V gene: TRBV6-1; clone size: -; D gene: TRBD2; J gene: TRBJ2-7; CDR3 DNA: TGTGCCAGCAGTGTAACTAGCGAAACCTACGAGCAGTACTTC; CDR3 protein: CASSVTSETYEQYF
V gene: TRBV4-1; clone size: -; D gene: -; J gene: TRBJ2-7; CDR3 DNA: TGCGCCAACAGCCAAGATCGTTCGGAAGGGGGGCAGTACTTC; CDR3 protein: CANSQDRSEGGQYF
V gene: TRBV7-2; clone size: -; D gene: -; J gene: TRBJ1-1; CDR3 DNA: TGTGCCAGCAGCCTACTAGCGGGCAGAACTGAAGCTTTCTTT; CDR3 protein: CASSLLAGRTEAFF
V gene: TRBV11-2; clone size: -; D gene: -; J gene: TRBJ2-7; CDR3 DNA: TGTGCCAGCAGCTTAGCAGTGGACACCCAATACGAGCAGTACTTC; CDR3 protein: CASSLAVDTQYEQYF
V gene: TRBV30; clone size: -; D gene: -; J gene: TRBJ1-5; CDR3 DNA: TGTGCCTGGAGTCCCCCGGTCGGGTCAGGACGCCAGCCCCAGCATTTT; CDR3 protein: CAWSPPVGSGRQPQHF
V gene: TRBV27; clone size: once; D gene: -; J gene: TRBJ1-1; CDR3 DNA: TGTGCCAGCAGTTCCCTGACTGTGAACACTGAAGCTTTCTTT; CDR3 protein: CASSSLTVNTEAFF